The 23 T cell receptor beta chains below come from one sample, sequenced in a study of T-cell reconstitution after alpha-beta-depleted transplantation in children (TCRdb year 2016). The treatment or condition label corresponds to: allogeneic hematopoietic cell transplantation with graft depleted of TCRalphabeta T cells and CD19 B cells. Library preparation used PCR. Sequencing relied on an Illumina HiSeq 2500. TCR library preparation used molecular barcoding, with unique molecular identifiers applied to normalize quantification of the TCRbeta repertoire. TCRdb reanalyzed the raw reads on its own, using fastp at Q25 for trimming and MiXCR for clone calling, and kept in-frame beta chains. When rows share a CDR3 protein, they turn into one entry using the most common DNA and genes. This sample comprises about 490,000 distinct CDR3 sequences, approximately 10% of them detected only once. The ten largest clonotypes hold 2% to 2.5% of the sample.

The sample here was PBMCs, taken before TCRalphabeta/CD19-depleted stem cell transplant. The receptors were gathered from a child under 10 years old with inherited bone marrow failure, due to receive a stem cell transplant.

This clonotype was counted many times. The chain is built from TRBV20-1 and TRBJ2-3; 9 bases are a match to TRBD2. Germline loops: CDR1 DFQATT, CDR2 SNEGSKA (reference sequence). V shed 0 bases, J shed 6 bases, and the junction held 7 bases outside the gene matches. The CDR3 runs 15 residues. CDR3 sequence reads: CSARDQSGRWDTQYF. The CDR3 bases are TGCAGTGCTAGAGATCAAAGCGGGAGGTGGGATACGCAGTATTTT.

V and J are TRBV20-1 and TRBJ2-1, with 10 bases fitting TRBD2. Germline CDR1 DFQATT, CDR2 SNEGSKA (reference sequence). CDR3 size: 17 residues. Losses at the gene ends were 5 bases for V and 6 bases for J; bases not matched to a gene: 16. CDR3 loop: CSAGETPGLAFLNEQFF. CDR3 nucleotides: TGCAGTGCTGGCGAAACGCCGGGACTAGCGTTCCTCAATGAGCAGTTCTTC.

The table lists this clonotype with a few counts. The rearrangement uses TRBV18 and TRBJ2-3; the D is unclear. There are 13 residues in the CDR3. V lost 4 bases to trimming and J lost 3 bases, with 8 bases between them. Germline CDR1 KGHSH, CDR2 LQKENI. This chain's CDR3 is CASSQGMTDTQYF. The CDR3 DNA is TGTGCCAGCTCACAGGGTATGACAGATACGCAGTATTTT.

The table lists this clonotype with a few counts. The rearrangement links TRBV12-3 or TRBV12-4 to TRBJ1-1; no definite D call. This CDR3 comprises 12 residues. V was cut by 7 bases and J by 3 bases, with 9 bases left in between. Here the CDR3 DNA reads TGTGCCAGCACCATGGGATACACTGAAGCTTTCTTT. Residues: CASTMGYTEAFF.

The sample holds a few counts of this clonotype. This chain uses TRBV5-4 with TRBJ1-2; no firm D call. Between the trimmed V and J ends, which lost 5 bases and 0 bases, there was a span of 11 bases. This CDR3 is 14 amino acids long. The germline V gene has CDR1 SGHNT and CDR2 YYREEE (reference sequence). CDR3 residues: CASSVEHTNYGYTF. CDR3 nucleotides: TGTGCCAGCAGTGTAGAGCATACTAACTATGGCTACACCTTC.

V usage is TRBV19 and J usage is TRBJ2-7; D may be TRBD1 (6 bases). V dropped 1 base and J dropped 2 bases, with 15 bases sitting between them. The CDR3 is 16 amino acids. Germline lookup yields CDR1 LNHDA and CDR2 SQIVND (reference sequence). The CDR3 sequence is CASSIGAGVSPYEQYF. Written as DNA, the CDR3 is TGTGCCAGTAGTATAGGGGCAGGGGTTTCGCCCTACGAGCAGTACTTC.

This clonotype occurred many times. The V call is TRBV3-1, the J call TRBJ2-1, with D hard to call. Germline CDR1 reads LGHDT; CDR2 reads YNNKEL (reference sequence). V was trimmed by 4 bases and J by 10 bases, leaving 8 bases between them. The CDR3 has 11 residues. For the CDR3, the DNA is TGTGCCAGCAGCCGGACGAGCGAGCAGTTCTTC. Residues: CASSRTSEQFF.

At least ten counts were recorded for this clonotype. The CDR3 reads CSVEGPGSYNEQFF. In DNA form, the CDR3 reads TGCAGCGTCGAGGGGCCCGGATCCTACAATGAGCAGTTCTTC. V usage is TRBV29-1 and J usage is TRBJ2-1; perhaps D is TRBD1 or TRBD2 (5 bases each). V lost 6 bases to trimming and J lost 1 base, with 13 bases between them. This CDR3 spans 14 amino acids. Germline-derived CDR1 and CDR2 are SQVTM and ANQGSEA.

This clonotype was seen ten or more times. The V gene is TRBV6-1, the J gene TRBJ2-5; 8 bases are a match to TRBD2. With 0 bases clipped from V and 7 bases from J, the junction kept 7 bases outside the gene matches. The CDR3 has 15 residues. Germline lookup yields CDR1 MNHNS and CDR2 SASEGT. The CDR3 protein is CASSEAHTGRGTQYF. The DNA for the CDR3 is TGTGCCAGCAGTGAAGCGCATACCGGGAGGGGGACCCAGTACTTC.

This clonotype was picked up a small number of times. The chain links TRBV27 to TRBJ2-7; D perhaps matches TRBD2 (6 bases). V was pared by 4 bases and J by 2 bases, with 12 bases between. There are 14 residues in the CDR3. The germline gives CDR1 MNHEY, CDR2 SMNVEV (reference sequence). The CDR3 bases are TGTGCCAGCAGTTGGGGGGACGCAACCTACGAGCAGTACTTC. Its protein is CASSWGDATYEQYF.

This clonotype has a count of ten or more. The chain recombines TRBV5-1 with TRBJ2-5, with unresolved D. V lost 0 bases and J 5 bases, leaving 5 bases between the germline ends. Looked up from germline, CDR1 is SGHRS and CDR2 is YFSETQ. The CDR3 is 12 amino acids. The DNA of the CDR3 is TGCGCCAGCAGCTTGGACGTCGAGACCCAGTACTTC. It specifies CASSLDVETQYF.

Ten or more counts support this clonotype. The J gene is TRBJ2-1, the V gene TRBV20-1, with D unresolved. V lost 0 bases and J lost 7, with 19 bases in between. Germline-derived CDR1 and CDR2 are DFQATT and SNEGSKA (reference sequence). The CDR3 consists of 16 residues. In nucleotides, the CDR3 is TGCAGTGCTAGAGAAGTTAGGGCAGGTCAATGGAATGAGCAGTTCTTC. It yields the protein CSAREVRAGQWNEQFF.

This clonotype has a count of ten or more. This chain's CDR3 is CASSHAGGQETQYF. CDR3 nucleotides: TGTGCCAGCAGCCACGCAGGGGGGCAAGAGACCCAGTACTTC. J is TRBJ2-5 and V is TRBV5-5; perhaps TRBD1 as D (7 bases). The V end was cut by 4 bases, the J end by 2 bases, with 12 bases between. This CDR3 has 14 amino acids. Per germline, CDR1 SGHKS and CDR2 YYEKEE (reference sequence). Drawing the rest from reference TRBV5-5 and TRBJ2-5, the complete variable domain is DAGVTQSPTHLIKTRGQQVTLRCSPISGHKSVSWYQQVLGQGPQFIFQYYEKEERGRGNFPDRFSARQFPNYSSELNVNALLLGDSALYLCASSHAGGQETQYFGPGTRLLVL.

This clonotype has a count of ten or more. This chain joins TRBV12-3 or TRBV12-4 and TRBJ2-1, with 11 bases that match TRBD2. The CDR3 totals 15 residues. The V segment lost 3 bases and the J segment 8 bases; nucleotides outside the gene matches: 6. Here the CDR3 reads CASSFSGRGIDEQFF. CDR3 bases: TGTGCCAGCAGTTTTAGCGGGAGGGGGATCGATGAGCAGTTCTTC.

The chain couples TRBV20-1 to TRBJ2-3; 11 bases line up with TRBD2. The trim removed 6 bases at V and 4 bases at J, leaving 6 bases unmatched. Germline CDR1 reads DFQATT; CDR2 reads SNEGSKA (reference sequence). The CDR3 sequence is 14 residues long. Here the CDR3 DNA reads TGCAGTGCCTCAACTAGCGGGAGCTCAGATACGCAGTATTTT. Its protein is CSASTSGSSDTQYF.

This clonotype was recorded many times. The chain links TRBV20-1 to TRBJ2-1, with 8 bases lining up with TRBD2. This CDR3 contains 16 residues. The germline V gene has CDR1 DFQATT and CDR2 SNEGSKA (reference sequence). Trimming removed 1 base from V and 4 bases from J; junction bases left unmatched: 9. For the CDR3, the DNA is TGCAGTGCTAGAGGCACCAGTACTAGCGGTTACAATGAGCAGTTCTTC. It is translated as CSARGTSTSGYNEQFF.

Ten or more counts support this clonotype. This chain links TRBV27 with TRBJ2-6, with 11 bases identical to TRBD2. The CDR3 runs 19 residues. J gave up 1 base and V 0 bases, and 5 bases lay outside the gene matches. Germline V lookup: CDR1 MNHEY, CDR2 SMNVEV (reference sequence). This CDR3 is CASSLSGLAALSGANVLTF. Written as DNA, the CDR3 is TGTGCCAGCAGTTTATCGGGACTAGCGGCCCTGTCTGGGGCCAACGTCCTGACTTTC.

V gene TRBV28 combines with J gene TRBJ1-5; no firm D call. Germline CDR1 is MDHEN and CDR2 is SYDVKM. The CDR3 is 14 amino acids. The V end lost 3 bases, the J end lost 3 bases, and 9 bases lay between the germline ends. The CDR3 DNA is TGTGCCAGCAGTTTTTCTCTCATCAATCAGCCCCAGCATTTT. Amino acid sequence: CASSFSLINQPQHF. The whole variable domain, remainder taken from reference TRBV28 and TRBJ1-5, is DVKVTQSSRYLVKRTGEKVFLECVQDMDHENMFWYRQDPGLGLRLIYFSYDVKMKEKGDIPEGYSVSREKKERFSLILESASTNQTSMYLCASSFSLINQPQHFGDGTRLSIL.

In the case of this clonotype: Given a much more abundant clone one base away, this may be a read error. This chain connects TRBV18 to TRBJ1-2; no firm D call. The CDR3 length is 13 residues. Germline lookup yields CDR1 KGHSH and CDR2 LQKENI. The CDR3 is CARSPREGDGYTF. The CDR3 DNA reads as TGTGCCCGCTCACCACGGGAGGGAGATGGCTACACCTTC.

This clonotype was seen just once. This chain joins TRBV3-1 and TRBJ2-6; D may be TRBD2 (6 bases). The CDR3 spans 18 residues. Germline values: CDR1 LGHDT, CDR2 YNNKEL (reference sequence). V lost 8 bases, J lost 0 bases, and 20 bases lay in between. The CDR3 loop is CASCSGDRFSSGANVLTF. CDR3 nucleotides: TGTGCCAGCTGTTCGGGAGACCGCTTCAGCTCTGGGGCCAACGTCCTGACTTTC.

This clonotype was found a few times. The chain recombines TRBV29-1 with TRBJ2-7, with 7 bases identical to TRBD1. V lost 2 bases, J lost 4 bases, and 11 bases stayed unmatched. Germline-derived CDR1 and CDR2 are SQVTM and ANQGSEA. The CDR3 extends over 15 amino acids. The CDR3 here is CSVERGSGGQYEQYF. The CDR3 coding sequence is TGCAGCGTTGAAAGGGGGTCAGGGGGACAATACGAGCAGTACTTC.

The V and J genes are TRBV6-2 or TRBV6-3 and TRBJ2-1, with a weak D call TRBD1 (5 bases). Trimming cost V 3 bases and J 7 bases, with 28 bases left between them. The CDR3 extends over 19 amino acids. Germline V gene lookup returns CDR1 MNHEY and CDR2 SVGEGT. This chain's CDR3 is CASSYGSIRVRGKGNEQFF. CDR3 DNA sequence: TGTGCCAGCAGTTATGGAAGTATAAGGGTTAGGGGAAAGGGGAATGAGCAGTTCTTC.

This clonotype appeared a few times. V and J are TRBV18 and TRBJ2-7; D unresolved. Germline CDR1 is KGHSH and CDR2 is LQKENI. The V and J ends lost 2 bases and 0 bases respectively, with 8 bases between them. This CDR3 contains 14 residues. The CDR3 DNA reads as TGTGCCAGCTCACCAGAAAGGCGCTCCTACGAGCAGTACTTC. It encodes CASSPERRSYEQYF.